The rows below give T cell receptor beta chains drawn from one sample of a study of blood T cell repertoires in COVID-19. The protocol was immunoSEQ multiplex PCR, while the TCRdb copy is restricted to in-frame clones and leaves out a portion. The sample holds about 56,000 clones; under 90% are singletons and the top ten take approximately 12%. Material: peripheral blood. The receptors originated from a woman over 75 with acute or convalescent COVID-19. The conserved cysteine and the conserved F or W are not part of the CDR3 here.

>TRBV12-5|TRBJ1-2
ASGLVRDSTNYGYT
>TRBV19|TRBJ1-6
ASSTRDINSPLH
>TRBV27|TRBJ1-5
ASSAILGTEEYSNQPQH
>TRBV25-1|TRBJ2-1
ASSEQGHEQF
>TRBV7-9|TRBJ1-5
ASSLEGARNQPQH
>TRBV6-4|TRBJ2-1
ASSKTGNEQF
>TRBV5-6|TRBJ2-7
ASSSRQNRSYEQY
>TRBV9|TRBJ1-3
ASSITGDFSGNTIY
>TRBV24-1|TRBJ1-5
ATRNSGTANRQPQH
>TRBV6-6|TRBJ1-4
ASSTTGYNEKLF
>TRBV25-1|TRBJ2-1
ASSVASGAPGDEQF
>TRBV10-2|TRBJ1-2
ASRDGQGAWGYT
>TRBV3-1/TRBV3-2|TRBJ2-1
ASSQLGQGRYNEQF
>TRBV12-3/TRBV12-4|TRBJ1-2
ASTLSGGYGYT
>TRBV11-2|TRBJ2-5
ASSVLAGGLQETQY
>TRBV24-1|TRBJ2-1
ATSDLSGGLNEQF
>TRBV15|TRBJ2-2
ATSGFLRGTGELF
>TRBV15|TRBJ1-5
ATSRKRDSNQPQH
>TRBV2|TRBJ2-7
ASRGRSDRDNEQY
>TRBV18|TRBJ2-5
ASSPAVDSLKETQY
>TRBV5-1|TRBJ2-7
ASSLAGTTYEQY
>TRBV5-1|TRBJ2-4
ASSSRPGGNIQY
>TRBV4-2|TRBJ1-3
ASSQDPGGSGNTIY
>TRBV30|TRBJ1-1
AWRKQGTEAF
>TRBV9|TRBJ2-3
ASSVKSSGSTDTQY
>TRBV6-5|TRBJ2-1
ASNLRTGVNEQF
>TRBV6-2/TRBV6-3|TRBJ2-7
ASSAMTGSYEQY
>TRBV5-1|TRBJ1-5
ASSPRDRDSNQPQH
>TRBV3-1/TRBV3-2|TRBJ1-1
ASSHMTGSRAF
>TRBV19|TRBJ2-5
ASSQGRETQY
>TRBV6-5|TRBJ2-7
ASSYPRTTFYEQY
>TRBV7-9|TRBJ2-3
ASSSGHAEDTQY
>TRBV5-1|TRBJ1-2
ASSYTGDGYT
>TRBV7-9|TRBJ2-3
ASSYLGQPADTQY
>TRBV7-9|TRBJ2-5
ASSLEGLVQETQY
>TRBV7-6|TRBJ2-3
ASSLGGTGPDTQY
>TRBV5-6|TRBJ2-1
ASSLRLAGYNEQF
>TRBV29-1|TRBJ2-7
SVENGGQGSEQY
>TRBV6-6|TRBJ1-2
ASSGSGTGGSHGFYT
>TRBV6-1|TRBJ2-5
ASSDRLAGWQETQY
>TRBV19|TRBJ1-2
ASTSGQGLAYGYT
>TRBV15|TRBJ1-4
AKALTGGVEKLF
>TRBV19|TRBJ2-3
ASSRLADTQY
>TRBV7-3|TRBJ2-2
ASSSSGGELF
>TRBV11-3|TRBJ2-1
ASSLHGDRVDEQF
>TRBV7-2|TRBJ1-1
ASSLVAALNTEAF